These T cell receptor beta chains were read from a single sample in a study of CD8 T cells in ankylosing spondylitis. A single record per CDR3 protein comes from TCRdb applying MiXCR to the 5' RACE reads. The repertoire holds some 180,000 distinct CDR3 sequences, about 20% seen once, with 3.5% to 5% in the top ten. Sequenced input: blood, either unsorted or a sorted T cell fraction (not recorded which). All receptors come from a male donor aged 10 to 30 with ankylosing spondylitis or in good health (not recorded which). Both conserved end residues are part of each CDR3. D genes are given only for firm matches. Where a row states a size, it is once, few, many or the class of an expanded clone; other rows omit it.

d_gene	v_gene	abundance	j_gene	CDR3nt	CDR3aa
.	TRBV10-3	.	TRBJ2-7	TGTGCCATCAGGACGGACTCCGCTGACGAGCAGTACTTC	CAIRTDSADEQYF
.	TRBV12-3/TRBV12-4	many	TRBJ2-1	TGTGCCAGCAGTTTGTTCGTCCGCGGGAATGAGCAGTTCTTC	CASSLFVRGNEQFF
.	TRBV5-1	many	TRBJ2-2	TGCGCCAGCAGCTTGAACGGGGCCAGTCTAGACACCGGGGAGCTGTTTTTT	CASSLNGASLDTGELFF
.	TRBV12-3/TRBV12-4	many	TRBJ2-5	TGTGCCAGCAGCCCAACAGAAGAGACCCAGTACTTC	CASSPTEETQYF
.	TRBV19	few	TRBJ1-2	TGTGCCAGTAGTACGGGGCTGGGCTACACCTTC	CASSTGLGYTF
.	TRBV20-1	many	TRBJ1-5	TGCAGTGCTAGGGCCGGGGGTAGCAATCAGCCCCAGCATTTT	CSARAGGSNQPQHF
.	TRBV12-3/TRBV12-4	many	TRBJ1-1	TGTGCCAGCAGTGCCCTGGGACACTGGAACACTGAAGCTTTCTTT	CASSALGHWNTEAFF
.	TRBV12-3/TRBV12-4	many	TRBJ2-2	TGTGCCAGCAGTTTTCGTCTGGGAGGGGAGCTGTTTTTT	CASSFRLGGELFF
.	TRBV3-1	many	TRBJ2-1	TGTGCCAGCAGCCAAGAAACCAACAATGAGCAGTTCTTC	CASSQETNNEQFF
.	TRBV12-3/TRBV12-4	many	TRBJ2-5	TGTGCCAGCAGCCGAGGTCCTTGGGAGACCCAGTACTTC	CASSRGPWETQYF
.	TRBV27	many	TRBJ1-2	TGTGCCAGCAGTTCCTCCCATGGGGGGTCGTCTGGCTACACCTTC	CASSSSHGGSSGYTF
TRBD2	TRBV15	.	TRBJ2-1	TGTGCCACCAGCAGAGACTACGGGACTACGTACAATGAGCAGTTCTTC	CATSRDYGTTYNEQFF
.	TRBV6-5	many	TRBJ1-1	TGTGCCAGCAGTCGCCTCTCGGGCCGGACTGAAGCTTTCTTT	CASSRLSGRTEAFF
.	TRBV7-9	many	TRBJ2-6	TGTGCCAGCGGTCCCAGGACTTCTGGGGCCAACGTCCTGACTTTC	CASGPRTSGANVLTF
.	TRBV10-3	many	TRBJ2-1	TGTGCCATCAGGGACGATCGGAGCGAGCAGTTCTTC	CAIRDDRSEQFF
.	TRBV7-2	many	TRBJ2-5	TGTGCCAGCAGCTTCGGAGGGGTACAGCGACGAGAGACCCAGTACTTC	CASSFGGVQRRETQYF
.	TRBV7-6	many	TRBJ2-1	TGTGCCAGCAGCTTAACCTTAAATGAGCAGTTCTTC	CASSLTLNEQFF
.	TRBV9	.	TRBJ2-1	TGTGCCAGCAGCGTAGGGTGGAACTCCTACAATGAGCAGTTCTTC	CASSVGWNSYNEQFF
.	TRBV12-3/TRBV12-4	many	TRBJ2-3	TGTGCCAGCAGTTTTTCCACTCCATCCACCGATACGCAGTATTTT	CASSFSTPSTDTQYF
.	TRBV3-1	many	TRBJ1-1	TGTGCCAGCAGCCAAGCCAGACTGAACACTGAAGCTTTCTTT	CASSQARLNTEAFF